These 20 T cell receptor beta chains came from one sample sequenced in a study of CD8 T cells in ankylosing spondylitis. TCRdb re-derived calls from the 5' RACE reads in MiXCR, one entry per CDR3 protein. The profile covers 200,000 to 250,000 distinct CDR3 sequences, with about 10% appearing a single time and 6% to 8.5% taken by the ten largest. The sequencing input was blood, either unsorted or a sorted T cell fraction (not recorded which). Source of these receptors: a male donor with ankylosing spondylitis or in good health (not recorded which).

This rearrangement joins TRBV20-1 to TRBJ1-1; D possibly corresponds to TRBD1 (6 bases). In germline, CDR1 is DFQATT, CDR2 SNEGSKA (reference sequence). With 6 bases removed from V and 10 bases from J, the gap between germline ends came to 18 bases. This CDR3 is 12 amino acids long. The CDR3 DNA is TGCAGTGCCGAGGGGGGGCAGAAAGTAGCTTTCTTT. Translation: CSAEGGQKVAFF.

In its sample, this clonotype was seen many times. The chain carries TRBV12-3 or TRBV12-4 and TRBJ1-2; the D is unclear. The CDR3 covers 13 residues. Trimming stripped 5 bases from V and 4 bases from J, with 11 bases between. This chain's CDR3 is CASSQQGSYGYTF. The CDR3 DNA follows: TGTGCCAGCAGTCAACAAGGAAGCTATGGCTACACCTTC.

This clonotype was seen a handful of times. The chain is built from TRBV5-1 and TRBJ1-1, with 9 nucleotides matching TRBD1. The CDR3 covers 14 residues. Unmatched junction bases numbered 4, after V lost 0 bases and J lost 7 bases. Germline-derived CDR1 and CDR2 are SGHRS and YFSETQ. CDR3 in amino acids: CASSLGQGGIEAFF. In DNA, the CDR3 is TGCGCCAGCAGCTTGGGACAGGGGGGGATTGAAGCTTTCTTT.

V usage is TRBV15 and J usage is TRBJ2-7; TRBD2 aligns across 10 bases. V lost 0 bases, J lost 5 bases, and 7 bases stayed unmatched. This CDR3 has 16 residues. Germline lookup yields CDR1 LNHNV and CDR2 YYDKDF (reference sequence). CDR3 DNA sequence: TGTGCCACCAGCAGAGACCTTCTAGCGGGGGATGACGAGCAGTACTTC. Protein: CATSRDLLAGDDEQYF.

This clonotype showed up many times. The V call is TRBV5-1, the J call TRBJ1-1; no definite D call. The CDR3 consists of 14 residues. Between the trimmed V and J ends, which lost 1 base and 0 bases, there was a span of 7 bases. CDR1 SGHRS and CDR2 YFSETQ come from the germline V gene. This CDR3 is CASSLYSMNTEAFF. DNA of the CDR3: TGCGCCAGCAGCTTGTATTCAATGAACACTGAAGCTTTCTTT. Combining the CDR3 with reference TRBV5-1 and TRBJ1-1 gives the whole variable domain KAGVTQTPRYLIKTRGQQVTLSCSPISGHRSVSWYQQTPGQGLQFLFEYFSETQRNKGNFPGRFSGRQFSNSRSEMNVSTLELGDSALYLCASSLYSMNTEAFFGQGTRLTVV.

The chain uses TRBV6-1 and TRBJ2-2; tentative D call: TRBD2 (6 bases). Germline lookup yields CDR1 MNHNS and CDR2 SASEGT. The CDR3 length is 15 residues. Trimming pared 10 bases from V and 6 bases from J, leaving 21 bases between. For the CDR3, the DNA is TGTGCCACCACGGGCGCCGGGAGAGCCTCCGGGGAGCTGTTTTTT. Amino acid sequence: CATTGAGRASGELFF.

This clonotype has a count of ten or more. This chain's CDR3 is CASSPPAGGRTGELFF. The CDR3 nucleotides read TGTGCCAGTAGTCCCCCAGCGGGAGGTAGGACCGGGGAGCTGTTTTTT. The chain is built from TRBV19 and TRBJ2-2; 9 bases fit TRBD2. The CDR3 sequence is 16 residues long. Per germline, CDR1 LNHDA and CDR2 SQIVND (reference sequence). V lost 5 bases and J lost 5; bases outside the gene matches: 9.

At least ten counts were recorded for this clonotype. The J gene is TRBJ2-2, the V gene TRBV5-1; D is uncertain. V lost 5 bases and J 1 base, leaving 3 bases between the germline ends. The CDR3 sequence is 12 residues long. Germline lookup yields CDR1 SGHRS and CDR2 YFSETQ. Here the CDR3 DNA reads TGCGCCAGCAGATGGAACACCGGGGAGCTGTTTTTT. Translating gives CASRWNTGELFF.

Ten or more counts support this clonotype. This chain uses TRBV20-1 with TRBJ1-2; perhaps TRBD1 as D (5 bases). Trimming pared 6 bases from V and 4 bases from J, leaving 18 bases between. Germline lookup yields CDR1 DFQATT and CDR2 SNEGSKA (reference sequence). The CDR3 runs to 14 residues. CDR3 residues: CSANSGTLTYGYTF. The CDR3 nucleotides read TGCAGTGCCAATTCCGGGACGTTAACCTATGGCTACACCTTC.

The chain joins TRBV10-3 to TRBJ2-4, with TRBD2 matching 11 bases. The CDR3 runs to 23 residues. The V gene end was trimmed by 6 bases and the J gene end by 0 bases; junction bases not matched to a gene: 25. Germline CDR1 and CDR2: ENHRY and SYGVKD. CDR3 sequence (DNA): TGTGCCATCAGGACCCGGACTTCCAGGCAGGGACTAGCGGACCCAGGAGCCAAAAACATTCAGTACTTC. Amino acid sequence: CAIRTRTSRQGLADPGAKNIQYF.

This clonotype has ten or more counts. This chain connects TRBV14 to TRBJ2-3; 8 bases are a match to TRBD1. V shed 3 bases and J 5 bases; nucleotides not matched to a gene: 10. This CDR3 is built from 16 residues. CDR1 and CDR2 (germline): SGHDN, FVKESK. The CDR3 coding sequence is TGTGCCAGCAGCCAGGAACCAAGACAGGGGCGAGATACGCAGTATTTT. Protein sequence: CASSQEPRQGRDTQYF.

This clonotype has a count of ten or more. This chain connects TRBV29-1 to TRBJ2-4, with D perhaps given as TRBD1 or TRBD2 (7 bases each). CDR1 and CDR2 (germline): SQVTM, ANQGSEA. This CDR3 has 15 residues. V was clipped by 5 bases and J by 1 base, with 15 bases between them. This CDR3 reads CSVRRQGGAKNIQYF. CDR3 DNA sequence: TGCAGCGTTAGACGGCAGGGGGGGGCCAAAAACATTCAGTACTTC.

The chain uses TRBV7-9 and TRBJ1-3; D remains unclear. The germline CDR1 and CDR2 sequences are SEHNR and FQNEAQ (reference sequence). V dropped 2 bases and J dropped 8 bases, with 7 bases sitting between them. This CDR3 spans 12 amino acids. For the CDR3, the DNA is TGTGCCAGCAGCTTAACTACGGACACCATATATTTT. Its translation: CASSLTTDTIYF.

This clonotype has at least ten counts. The CDR3 region has the DNA TGTGCCAGCACTCTGGACGGGGGGGACACTGAAGCTTTCTTT. Translation gives CASTLDGGDTEAFF. The chain joins TRBV12-3 or TRBV12-4 to TRBJ1-1; D is possibly TRBD1 (5 bases). This CDR3 has 14 amino acids. Between the trimmed V and J ends, which lost 7 bases and 3 bases, there was a span of 15 bases.

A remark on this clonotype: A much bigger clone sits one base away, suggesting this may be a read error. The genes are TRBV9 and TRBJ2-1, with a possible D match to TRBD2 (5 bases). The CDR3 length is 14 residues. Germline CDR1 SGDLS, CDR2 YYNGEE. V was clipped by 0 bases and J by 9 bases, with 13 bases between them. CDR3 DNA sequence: TGTGCCAGCAGCGTAGGGGGAGCAAACATTGAGCAGTTCTTC. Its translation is CASSVGGANIEQFF.

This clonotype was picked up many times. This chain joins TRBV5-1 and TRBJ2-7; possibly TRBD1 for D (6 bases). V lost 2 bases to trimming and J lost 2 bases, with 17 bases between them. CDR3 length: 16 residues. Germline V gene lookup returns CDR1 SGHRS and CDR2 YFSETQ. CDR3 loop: CASSFTPGHRAYEQYF. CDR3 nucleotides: TGCGCCAGCAGCTTCACCCCGGGACACAGAGCCTACGAGCAGTACTTC.

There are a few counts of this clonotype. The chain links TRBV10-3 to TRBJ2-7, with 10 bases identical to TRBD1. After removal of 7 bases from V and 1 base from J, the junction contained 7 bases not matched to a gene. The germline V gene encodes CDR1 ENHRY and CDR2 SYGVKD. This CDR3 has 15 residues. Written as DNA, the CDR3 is TGTGCCATCAACACCGGACAGGGGGTTTCCTACGAGCAGTACTTC. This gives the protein CAINTGQGVSYEQYF.

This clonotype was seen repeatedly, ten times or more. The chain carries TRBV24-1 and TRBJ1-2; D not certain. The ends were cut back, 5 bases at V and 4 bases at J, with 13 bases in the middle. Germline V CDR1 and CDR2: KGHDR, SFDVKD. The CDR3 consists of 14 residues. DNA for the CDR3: TGTGCCACCAGTGCCGGAAGGGATATCTATGGCTACACCTTC. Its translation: CATSAGRDIYGYTF.

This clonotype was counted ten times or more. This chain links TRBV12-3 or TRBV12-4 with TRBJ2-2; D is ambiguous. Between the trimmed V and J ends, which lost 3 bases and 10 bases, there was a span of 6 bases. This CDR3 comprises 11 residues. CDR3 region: CASSFSAELFF. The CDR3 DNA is TGTGCCAGCAGTTTTTCCGCGGAGCTGTTTTTT.

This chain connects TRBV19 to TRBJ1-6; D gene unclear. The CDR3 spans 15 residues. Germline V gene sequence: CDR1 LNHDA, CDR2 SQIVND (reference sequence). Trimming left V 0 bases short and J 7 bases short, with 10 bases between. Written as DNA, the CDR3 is TGTGCCAGTAGTATAGAGCAACATATGAATTCACCCCTCCACTTT. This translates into CASSIEQHMNSPLHF.